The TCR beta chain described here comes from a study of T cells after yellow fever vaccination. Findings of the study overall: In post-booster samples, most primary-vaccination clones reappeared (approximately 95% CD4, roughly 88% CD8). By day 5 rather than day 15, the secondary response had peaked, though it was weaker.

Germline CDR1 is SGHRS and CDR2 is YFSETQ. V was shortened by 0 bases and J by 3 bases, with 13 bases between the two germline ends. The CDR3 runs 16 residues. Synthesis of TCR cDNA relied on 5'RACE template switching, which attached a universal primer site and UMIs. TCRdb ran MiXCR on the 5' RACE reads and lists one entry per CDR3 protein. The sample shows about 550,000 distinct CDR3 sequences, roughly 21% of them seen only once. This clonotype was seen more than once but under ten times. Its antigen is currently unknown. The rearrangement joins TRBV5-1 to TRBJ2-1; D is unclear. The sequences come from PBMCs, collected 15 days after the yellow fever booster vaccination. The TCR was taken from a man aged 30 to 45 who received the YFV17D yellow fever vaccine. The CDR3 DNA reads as TGCGCCAGCAGCTTGGATTTTGCCAAGGGCTACAATGAGCAGTTCTTC. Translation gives CASSLDFAKGYNEQFF.